Given below is one TCR beta chain in context. The specificity of this receptor is unknown. No much larger clonotype is one base removed from it; base qualities were not supplied. Inclusive of the bounding cysteine and phenylalanine, the CDR3 is 14 residues long. Only the CDR3 region is kept as DNA, spanning 42 bases read in frame from base 1. V and J lose 4 bases and 0 bases, and a span of 10 bases separates them. Reading the germline V gene gives CDR1 SGDLS and CDR2 YYNGEE. Peripheral blood CD8+ and CD4+ T cells from healthy donors, Susac syndrome patients and multiple sclerosis patients were profiled by high-throughput TCR beta sequencing. The multiple sclerosis controls were treatment-naive patients who had stable or active relapsing-remitting disease and met the revised McDonald criteria. Bulk CD8+ and CD4+ T cells were purified magnetically by negative isolation, whereas CD8+ TEMRA cells were enriched by FACS. Blood was drawn into EDTA tubes, processed within 24 hours, and PBMCs were isolated by density gradient centrifugation. PBMCs destined for TCR sequencing were cryopreserved in liquid nitrogen and later thawed in a 37 °C water bath. The sorted or isolated CD4+, CD8+ and CD8+ TEMRA cells had a purity of 90% or higher.

The sample originates from a study of CD8 T cells in Susac syndrome (dated by TCRdb to the late 2010s). Describing the broader study: Repertoire sequencing was used to test whether CD8+ T cell activation and differentiation in Susac syndrome was antigen driven.

RNA was extracted using the RNeasy kit, and about 0.45 to 1 microgram was reverse transcribed with random hexamers. The immunoSEQ multiplex PCR assay, which covers 54 Vbeta and 13 Jbeta segments, was used to amplify TCR beta CDR3 regions. To correct PCR amplification bias, a synthetic template baseline was used for both primer optimization and computational correction. On the authors' methods: Reads were assigned to V, D and J genes according to IMGT and analyzed in immunoSEQ Analyzer, with only productive sequences retained. To calculate clonality, Shannon entropy was normalized by log2 of the number of productive unique sequences and then subtracted from one. For each patient and control, public and private clones were evaluated within the 100 most prevalent clones. Clones were defined as Susac-specific when absent from the healthy and MS cohorts, from fewer than 1,300 published viral clones and from other ImmuneACCESS disease sequences. Using fastp trimming at Q25 and MiXCR clonotype assembly, TCRdb reanalyzed the public sequencing data and kept in-frame beta chains. Each record represents a unique CDR3 protein, reported with the most common genes and DNA among its rows. The V and J calls shown here were made by TCRdb, not taken from the authors' results. This sample is represented by some 260,000 distinct CDR3 sequences; 85% to 95% of them were singletons. Of the sample, 0.055% to 0.075% falls within the top ten clones.

Study-level results and caveats: The study acknowledged that relatively few individuals were included in the TCR sequencing and HLA analysis.

Sequencing used CD4+ T cells from PBMCs. The clonotype was recovered from a human donor with multiple sclerosis. The chain was built from TRBV9 and TRBJ1-2; the D gene is not confidently resolved. The CDR3 protein is CASSPQTTNYGYTF. Here is the DNA: TGTGCCAGCAGCCCCCAGACAACTAACTATGGCTACACCTTC.